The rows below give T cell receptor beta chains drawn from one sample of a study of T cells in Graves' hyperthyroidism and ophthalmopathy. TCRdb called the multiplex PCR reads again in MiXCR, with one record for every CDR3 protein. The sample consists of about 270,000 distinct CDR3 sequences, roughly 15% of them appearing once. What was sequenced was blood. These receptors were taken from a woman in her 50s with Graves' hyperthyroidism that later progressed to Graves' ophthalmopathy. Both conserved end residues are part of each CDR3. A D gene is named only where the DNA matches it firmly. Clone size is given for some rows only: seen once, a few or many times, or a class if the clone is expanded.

CDR3nt: TGCGCCAGCAGCCCCTCGGGCGGGCTCCACGAGCAGTACTTC
CDR3aa: CASSPSGGLHEQYF
abundance: many
d_gene: NA
v_gene: TRBV4-1
j_gene: TRBJ2-7

CDR3nt: TGTGCCAGCAGTTTAAGGACAGATAACGAAGCTTTCTTT
CDR3aa: CASSLRTDNEAFF
abundance: many
d_gene: NA
v_gene: TRBV12-3/TRBV12-4
j_gene: TRBJ1-1

CDR3nt: TGTGCCAGCAGTCTGGCCGCCACCGACAGCTACGAGCAGTACTTC
CDR3aa: CASSLAATDSYEQYF
abundance: NA
d_gene: NA
v_gene: TRBV28
j_gene: TRBJ2-7

CDR3nt: TGTGCCAGCAGTCAAAGGACAGGGAACACTGAAGCTTTCTTT
CDR3aa: CASSQRTGNTEAFF
abundance: NA
d_gene: TRBD1
v_gene: TRBV6-1
j_gene: TRBJ1-1

CDR3nt: TGTGCCAGCAGTTACCCGGGGGCGGCTGGCTACACCTTC
CDR3aa: CASSYPGAAGYTF
abundance: few
d_gene: NA
v_gene: TRBV6-2/TRBV6-3
j_gene: TRBJ1-2

CDR3nt: TGTCAGGGGGACAGTCTGAACACTGAAGCTTTCTTT
CDR3aa: CQGDSLNTEAFF
abundance: many
d_gene: TRBD1
v_gene: TRBV30
j_gene: TRBJ1-1

CDR3nt: TGTGCCAGCAGCCCCGGACAGGGTAGAAGGCTGTTTTTT
CDR3aa: CASSPGQGRRLFF
abundance: once
d_gene: TRBD1
v_gene: TRBV2
j_gene: TRBJ2-2

CDR3nt: TGTGCCAGTCACCCCGGACAGGGCACAGATACGCAGTATTTT
CDR3aa: CASHPGQGTDTQYF
abundance: many
d_gene: TRBD1
v_gene: TRBV7-9
j_gene: TRBJ2-3

CDR3nt: TGCGCCAGCAGCCTCAGGGGTCCCGATGAAAAACTGTTTTTT
CDR3aa: CASSLRGPDEKLFF
abundance: NA
d_gene: NA
v_gene: TRBV5-1
j_gene: TRBJ1-4

CDR3nt: TGTGCCAGCAGCCTAGTACAGCGCTCGGGCAATGAGCAGTTCTTC
CDR3aa: CASSLVQRSGNEQFF
abundance: many
d_gene: NA
v_gene: TRBV12-3/TRBV12-4
j_gene: TRBJ2-1

CDR3nt: TGTGCCACCAGTGATTCTGGACACCGTCAAGAGACCCAGTACTTC
CDR3aa: CATSDSGHRQETQYF
abundance: few
d_gene: NA
v_gene: TRBV24-1
j_gene: TRBJ2-5

CDR3nt: TGTGCCAGCAGTTTAAGCCCAGGGTACAATGAGCAGTTCTTC
CDR3aa: CASSLSPGYNEQFF
abundance: many
d_gene: NA
v_gene: TRBV27
j_gene: TRBJ2-1

CDR3nt: TGTGCCAGCAGCTCGTACCGAAGACTCTCCTACGAGCAGTACTTC
CDR3aa: CASSSYRRLSYEQYF
abundance: many
d_gene: NA
v_gene: TRBV11-2
j_gene: TRBJ2-7

CDR3nt: TGTGCCAGTACAGGGATGGACACTGAAGCTTTCTTT
CDR3aa: CASTGMDTEAFF
abundance: many
d_gene: NA
v_gene: TRBV18
j_gene: TRBJ1-1

CDR3nt: TGTGCCAGCAGCCAAGACCGTTTAGCGTACGAGCAGTACTTC
CDR3aa: CASSQDRLAYEQYF
abundance: many
d_gene: NA
v_gene: TRBV3-1
j_gene: TRBJ2-7

CDR3nt: TGTGCCAGCTCACCACCAAGGACAGGGGGGGAGACCCAGTACTTC
CDR3aa: CASSPPRTGGETQYF
abundance: many
d_gene: TRBD1
v_gene: TRBV18
j_gene: TRBJ2-5

CDR3nt: TGCGCCAGCAGCTTGGCGCTAGCGGGAGGAAGCACCGGGGAGCTGTTTTTT
CDR3aa: CASSLALAGGSTGELFF
abundance: many
d_gene: TRBD2
v_gene: TRBV5-1
j_gene: TRBJ2-2

CDR3nt: TGTGCCACCAGCTCTGGGTTTAATAGCAATCAGCCCCAGCATTTT
CDR3aa: CATSSGFNSNQPQHF
abundance: many
d_gene: NA
v_gene: TRBV15
j_gene: TRBJ1-5

CDR3nt: TGTGCCAGCAGCCTTAGCGGGAGTACCACAGATACGCAGTATTTT
CDR3aa: CASSLSGSTTDTQYF
abundance: many
d_gene: TRBD2
v_gene: TRBV3-1
j_gene: TRBJ2-3

CDR3nt: TGTGCCAGCAGCCATGGGTCGGGTCGTCAGCCCCAGCATTTT
CDR3aa: CASSHGSGRQPQHF
abundance: NA
d_gene: NA
v_gene: TRBV3-1
j_gene: TRBJ1-5

CDR3nt: TGTGCCACCAGTGATCCCAGGGACGTCTCCTACGAGCAGTACTTC
CDR3aa: CATSDPRDVSYEQYF
abundance: many
d_gene: NA
v_gene: TRBV24-1
j_gene: TRBJ2-7

CDR3nt: TGTGCCAGCAGTCCCCGACTAGCGGGGGACTACAATGAGCAGTTCTTC
CDR3aa: CASSPRLAGDYNEQFF
abundance: many
d_gene: TRBD2
v_gene: TRBV11-3
j_gene: TRBJ2-1

CDR3nt: TGCAGTGCCTCCCCCGGGGTTACTGGGGCCAACGTCCTGACTTTC
CDR3aa: CSASPGVTGANVLTF
abundance: many
d_gene: NA
v_gene: TRBV20-1
j_gene: TRBJ2-6

CDR3nt: TGTGCCAGCAGCTTTTATCTGCGACCAGAGACCCAGTACTTC
CDR3aa: CASSFYLRPETQYF
abundance: many
d_gene: NA
v_gene: TRBV11-2
j_gene: TRBJ2-5

CDR3nt: TGTGCCTGGACCGGACTAGCCAAAAACATTCAGTACTTC
CDR3aa: CAWTGLAKNIQYF
abundance: many
d_gene: NA
v_gene: TRBV30
j_gene: TRBJ2-4

CDR3nt: TGCGCCAGCAGCAGACAGGGGAGGCTCGACTATGGCTACACCTTC
CDR3aa: CASSRQGRLDYGYTF
abundance: many
d_gene: TRBD1
v_gene: TRBV5-1
j_gene: TRBJ1-2

CDR3nt: TGTGCCAGCAGCTTAGTTCAAGGGAGGGAGACCCAGTACTTC
CDR3aa: CASSLVQGRETQYF
abundance: many
d_gene: NA
v_gene: TRBV7-9
j_gene: TRBJ2-5

CDR3nt: TGTGCCTGGAGTCGTCAGCGGGGGACCCAGTACTTC
CDR3aa: CAWSRQRGTQYF
abundance: many
d_gene: TRBD2
v_gene: TRBV30
j_gene: TRBJ2-5

CDR3nt: TGTGCCAGCAGGCCCACCCTACGGTTTAATCAGCCCCAGCATTTT
CDR3aa: CASRPTLRFNQPQHF
abundance: many
d_gene: NA
v_gene: TRBV6-2/TRBV6-3
j_gene: TRBJ1-5

CDR3nt: TGCGCCAGCGCACTCTCGGGTCAAGAGACCCAGTACTTC
CDR3aa: CASALSGQETQYF
abundance: NA
d_gene: NA
v_gene: TRBV10-2
j_gene: TRBJ2-5

CDR3nt: TGTGCCAGCAGTCACACAGGGGCGGTGTATGGTTTGGCCTACAATGAGCAGTTCTTC
CDR3aa: CASSHTGAVYGLAYNEQFF
abundance: many
d_gene: TRBD1
v_gene: TRBV27
j_gene: TRBJ2-1

CDR3nt: TGTGCCAGCAATGCAGGGGCCAATGAGCAGTTCTTC
CDR3aa: CASNAGANEQFF
abundance: many
d_gene: NA
v_gene: TRBV28
j_gene: TRBJ2-1

CDR3nt: TGTGCCAGCAATCGGCCAGGGGGCGTTGAGGGCAACGTCCTGACTTTC
CDR3aa: CASNRPGGVEGNVLTF
abundance: many
d_gene: TRBD1
v_gene: TRBV2
j_gene: TRBJ2-6

CDR3nt: TGTGCCAGCAGTTACTTGGATAGCAATCAGCCCCAGCATTTT
CDR3aa: CASSYLDSNQPQHF
abundance: NA
d_gene: NA
v_gene: TRBV6-2/TRBV6-3
j_gene: TRBJ1-5

CDR3nt: TGTGCCAGCAGGACTAGCGGGAGGGACGAGCAGTACTTC
CDR3aa: CASRTSGRDEQYF
abundance: few
d_gene: TRBD2
v_gene: TRBV27
j_gene: TRBJ2-7

CDR3nt: TGTGCCAGTAGTCCGCGGGACAACTACCAAGAGACCCAGTACTTC
CDR3aa: CASSPRDNYQETQYF
abundance: few
d_gene: NA
v_gene: TRBV19
j_gene: TRBJ2-5

CDR3nt: TGTGCCAGCAGTGAACCCCTCGACGGCGGGAGAATGAAACCGGCCAAAAACATTCAGTACTTC
CDR3aa: CASSEPLDGGRMKPAKNIQYF
abundance: NA
d_gene: TRBD2
v_gene: TRBV25-1
j_gene: TRBJ2-4

CDR3nt: TGTGCCAGCAACCGATGGCAGATCATTAACTATGGCTACACCTTC
CDR3aa: CASNRWQIINYGYTF
abundance: many
d_gene: NA
v_gene: TRBV6-2/TRBV6-3
j_gene: TRBJ1-2

CDR3nt: TGTGCCAGCAGTTTCCGTCGACAGGGTGGCAATGAGCAGTTCTTC
CDR3aa: CASSFRRQGGNEQFF
abundance: many
d_gene: TRBD1
v_gene: TRBV28
j_gene: TRBJ2-1

CDR3nt: TGCAGTGCTAGAGACACAGCGGGAGGGCTGGACGAGCAGTACTTC
CDR3aa: CSARDTAGGLDEQYF
abundance: many
d_gene: TRBD2
v_gene: TRBV20-1
j_gene: TRBJ2-7

CDR3nt: TGTGCCAGCAGCCAAGTTATCGGGCAGCCCCAGCATTTT
CDR3aa: CASSQVIGQPQHF
abundance: many
d_gene: NA
v_gene: TRBV3-1
j_gene: TRBJ1-5

CDR3nt: TGTGCCAGCAGCCAAGTGGGGGGGACCCCCTACAATGAGCAGTTCTTC
CDR3aa: CASSQVGGTPYNEQFF
abundance: many
d_gene: TRBD2
v_gene: TRBV3-1
j_gene: TRBJ2-1